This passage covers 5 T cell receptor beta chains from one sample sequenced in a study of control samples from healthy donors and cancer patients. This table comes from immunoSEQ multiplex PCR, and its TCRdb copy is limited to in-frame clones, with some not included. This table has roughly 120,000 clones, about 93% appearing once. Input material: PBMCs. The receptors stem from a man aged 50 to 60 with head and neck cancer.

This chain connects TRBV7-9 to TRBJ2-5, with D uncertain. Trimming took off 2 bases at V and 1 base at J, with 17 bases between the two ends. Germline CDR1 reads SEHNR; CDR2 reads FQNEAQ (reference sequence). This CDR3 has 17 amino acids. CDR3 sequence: CASSLQQQSKLQETQYF. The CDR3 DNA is TGTGCCAGCAGCTTACAACAGCAGAGTAAGCTCCAAGAGACCCAGTACTTC. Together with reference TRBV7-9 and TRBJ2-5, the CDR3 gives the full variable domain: DTGVSQNPRHKITKRGQNVTFRCDPISEHNRLYWYRQTLGQGPEFLTYFQNEAQLEKSRLLSDRFSAERPKGSFSTLEIQRTEQGDSAMYLCASSLQQQSKLQETQYFGPGTRLLVL.

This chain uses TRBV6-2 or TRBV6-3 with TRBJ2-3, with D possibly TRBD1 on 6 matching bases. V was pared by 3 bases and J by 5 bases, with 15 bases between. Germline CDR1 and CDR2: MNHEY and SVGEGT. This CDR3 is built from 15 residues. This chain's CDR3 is CASSYTGHRIDTQYF. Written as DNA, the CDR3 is TGTGCCAGCAGTTATACGGGACACCGTATAGATACGCAGTATTTT.

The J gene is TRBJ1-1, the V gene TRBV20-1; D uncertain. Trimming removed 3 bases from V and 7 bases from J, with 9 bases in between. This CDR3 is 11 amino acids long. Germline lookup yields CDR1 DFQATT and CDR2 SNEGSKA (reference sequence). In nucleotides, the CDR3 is TGCAGTGCTAGCGTGTCCCATGAAGCTTTCTTT. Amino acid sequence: CSASVSHEAFF.

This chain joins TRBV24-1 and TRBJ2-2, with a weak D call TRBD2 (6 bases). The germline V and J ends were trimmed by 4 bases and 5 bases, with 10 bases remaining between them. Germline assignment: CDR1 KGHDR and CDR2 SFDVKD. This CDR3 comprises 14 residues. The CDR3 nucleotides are TGTGCCACCAGTGACCTCCGGGAGACCGGGGAGCTGTTTTTT. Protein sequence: CATSDLRETGELFF.

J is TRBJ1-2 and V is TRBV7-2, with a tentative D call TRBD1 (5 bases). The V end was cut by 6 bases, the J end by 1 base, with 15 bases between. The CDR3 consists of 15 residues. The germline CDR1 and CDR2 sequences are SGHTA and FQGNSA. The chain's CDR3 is CASSLRLDSNYGYTF. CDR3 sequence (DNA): TGTGCCAGCAGTTTACGCCTCGACAGTAACTATGGCTACACCTTC.